This TCR beta chain was documented in a study of spatial heterogeneity in lung cancer. About the study: After resection, follow-up PBMC samples were sequenced when available, at a median of about 2 years later. Findings and limits, study-wide: Resection saw ubiquitous expanded tumor TCRs appear in blood more than follow-up did.

This clonotype was recorded at least ten times. Its antigen is currently unknown. This CDR3 comprises 13 residues. The germline V and J ends were trimmed by 2 bases and 3 bases, with 7 bases remaining between them. The V gene's germline CDR1 is KGHSH and CDR2 LQKENI. This sample's time point: blood at routine non-recurrence follow-up after resection. In the library, each TCR cDNA molecule bore its own unique molecular identifier. TCRdb ran MiXCR on the 5' RACE reads and lists one entry per CDR3 protein. The data hold 49,000 or so distinct CDR3 sequences, with 10% to 15% observed a single time. The chain couples TRBV18 to TRBJ1-2, with D unresolved. Specimen: PBMCs, collected at follow-up. The TCR was taken from a male donor with early-stage non-small cell lung cancer. The CDR3 loop is CASSPGRDYGYTF. In DNA, the CDR3 is TGTGCCAGCTCACCAGGGAGGGACTATGGCTACACCTTC.